The entry below gives a single T cell receptor beta chain sequence along with its context. Antigen specificity is unknown. The data derive from a study of T cell responses to AZD1222 COVID-19 vaccine. Study-wide context: The study pooled second doses at about 4 or about 12 weeks. Findings of the study overall: The reported proportion of spike-specific TCRs targeting unmutated variant regions was nearly half. White British people made up most donors, females outnumbered males, and clonal diversity was possibly underestimated.

CDR1 and CDR2 (germline): LNHNV, YYDKDF (reference sequence). The V and J ends lost 8 bases and 6 bases, in that order; junction bases with no gene match: 13. This CDR3 is 15 amino acids long. Generated by immunoSEQ multiplex PCR, the TCRdb table keeps only in-frame clones and is missing some. The data contain some 130,000 clones, 80% to 90% of them singletons. The origin of this receptor is an adult in good health. V is TRBV15 and J is TRBJ1-2, with 9 bases identical to TRBD1. Sequenced here: peripheral blood, sampled on day 0 of AZD1222 vaccination. The CDR3 DNA reads as TGTGCCACCTACTTTCCGGGACAGGGAAGCCATGGCTACACCTTC. Protein: CATYFPGQGSHGYTF.